A selection of T cell receptor beta chains follows, all from one sample in a study of blood T cells in healthy people across ages. TCRdb redid the calling of the 5' RACE reads with MiXCR, one entry per CDR3 protein. Found here are around 1.7 million distinct CDR3 sequences, about 28% of them singletons; the top ten hold 6.5% to 8.5%. Sequencing was performed on blood. These receptors were obtained from a woman in her twenties or thirties in good health. The CDR3 runs from the conserved cysteine through the conserved F or W. The D gene is left open where the match is weak. A row's size may be missing; if present it is once, few, many or a size class.

clone size: NA; V gene: TRBV12-3/TRBV12-4; D gene: NA; J gene: TRBJ1-2; CDR3 protein: CAITGGLYYGYTF; CDR3 DNA: TGTGCCATTACCGGGGGCCTTTACTATGGCTACACCTTC
clone size: once; V gene: TRBV20-1; D gene: TRBD1; J gene: TRBJ1-1; CDR3 protein: CGAGDRALNTEAFF; CDR3 DNA: TGCGGTGCTGGAGACAGGGCGTTGAACACTGAAGCTTTCTTT
clone size: NA; V gene: TRBV11-2; D gene: NA; J gene: TRBJ2-1; CDR3 protein: CASSLAQSFNEQFF; CDR3 DNA: TGTGCCAGTAGCTTAGCCCAGTCGTTCAATGAGCAGTTCTTC
clone size: NA; V gene: TRBV7-2; D gene: TRBD1; J gene: TRBJ2-4; CDR3 protein: CASSHEQGFIQYF; CDR3 DNA: TGTGCCAGCAGCCACGAACAGGGGTTCATTCAGTACTTC
clone size: NA; V gene: TRBV20-1; D gene: NA; J gene: TRBJ2-4; CDR3 protein: CSARPQASTNEQYF; CDR3 DNA: TGCAGCGCTAGACCACAGGCTAGTACCAATGAGCAGTACTTC
clone size: NA; V gene: TRBV4-3; D gene: NA; J gene: TRBJ2-3; CDR3 protein: CTSSLSGRGGRTVTQYF; CDR3 DNA: TGCACCAGCAGCCTCTCGGGACGAGGGGGTAGGACAGTTACGCAGTATTTT
clone size: NA; V gene: TRBV20-1; D gene: NA; J gene: TRBJ2-3; CDR3 protein: CSAPPGKGFSDTDTQYF; CDR3 DNA: TGCAGTGCCCCCCCCGGAAAGGGCTTCTCTGACACAGATACGCAGTATTTT
clone size: many; V gene: TRBV14; D gene: NA; J gene: TRBJ2-3; CDR3 protein: CASSQNEDTQYF; CDR3 DNA: TGTGCCAGCAGCCAAAACGAGGATACGCAGTATTTT
clone size: NA; V gene: TRBV21-1; D gene: NA; J gene: TRBJ2-1; CDR3 protein: CASPRNRCFAEQFF; CDR3 DNA: TGTGCCAGCCCTCGGAACAGGTGCTTTGCTGAGCAGTTCTTC
clone size: NA; V gene: TRBV29-1; D gene: NA; J gene: TRBJ2-3; CDR3 protein: CSVGLPSTDTQYF; CDR3 DNA: TGCAGCGTTGGATTGCCCAGCACAGATACGCAGTATTTT
clone size: NA; V gene: TRBV7-9; D gene: TRBD2; J gene: TRBJ2-7; CDR3 protein: CASSPPLAGNSYNEQYF; CDR3 DNA: TGTGCCAGCAGCCCACCCTTAGCGGGTAACTCCTACAATGAGCAGTACTTC
clone size: few; V gene: TRBV20-1; D gene: TRBD2; J gene: TRBJ2-1; CDR3 protein: CSAPGLAGGPNEQFF; CDR3 DNA: TGCAGTGCCCCGGGACTAGCGGGAGGACCTAATGAGCAGTTCTTC
clone size: NA; V gene: TRBV20-1; D gene: NA; J gene: TRBJ1-2; CDR3 protein: CSARDPGRANYGYTF; CDR3 DNA: TGCAGTGCTAGAGATCCCGGCAGGGCTAACTATGGCTACACCTTC
clone size: few; V gene: TRBV20-1; D gene: TRBD2; J gene: TRBJ2-1; CDR3 protein: CSAMGLAGEDEQFF; CDR3 DNA: TGCAGTGCTATGGGACTAGCGGGGGAAGATGAGCAGTTCTTC
clone size: NA; V gene: TRBV4-3; D gene: NA; J gene: TRBJ2-4; CDR3 protein: CASSQELNKIKETKYF; CDR3 DNA: TGCGCCAGCAGCCAAGAACTCAACAAGATAAAAGAGACCAAGTACTTC
clone size: many; V gene: TRBV28; D gene: NA; J gene: TRBJ2-7; CDR3 protein: CASDDSAYEQYF; CDR3 DNA: TGTGCCAGCGATGACAGCGCCTACGAGCAGTACTTC
clone size: NA; V gene: TRBV25-1; D gene: TRBD2; J gene: TRBJ2-1; CDR3 protein: CASSFRAGVRSYNEQFF; CDR3 DNA: TGTGCCAGCAGTTTCCGAGCGGGAGTGAGGTCCTACAATGAGCAGTTCTTC
clone size: few; V gene: TRBV5-1; D gene: NA; J gene: TRBJ2-1; CDR3 protein: CASSLLWTDGGPNEQFF; CDR3 DNA: TGCGCCAGCAGCTTGCTCTGGACGGACGGGGGTCCCAATGAGCAGTTCTTC
clone size: NA; V gene: TRBV12-3/TRBV12-4; D gene: NA; J gene: TRBJ2-1; CDR3 protein: CASRPWGDDEQFF; CDR3 DNA: TGTGCCAGCAGGCCTTGGGGGGATGATGAGCAGTTCTTC
clone size: few; V gene: TRBV29-1; D gene: NA; J gene: TRBJ1-6; CDR3 protein: CSVRVSGSSYNSPLHF; CDR3 DNA: TGCAGCGTGAGAGTATCGGGAAGCTCCTATAATTCACCCCTCCACTTT
clone size: few; V gene: TRBV7-9; D gene: TRBD2; J gene: TRBJ2-1; CDR3 protein: CASSSLRGTGGPDEQFF; CDR3 DNA: TGTGCCAGCAGCTCCCTCCGAGGGACGGGAGGGCCTGATGAGCAGTTCTTC
clone size: few; V gene: TRBV2; D gene: NA; J gene: TRBJ2-7; CDR3 protein: CATRAAYEQYF; CDR3 DNA: TGTGCCACCCGGGCGGCCTACGAGCAGTACTTC
clone size: many; V gene: TRBV20-1; D gene: NA; J gene: TRBJ2-7; CDR3 protein: CSARDYTGDEQYF; CDR3 DNA: TGCAGTGCTAGAGATTACACAGGTGACGAGCAGTACTTC
clone size: NA; V gene: TRBV5-1; D gene: TRBD2; J gene: TRBJ2-3; CDR3 protein: CASSLGGPQGDTQYF; CDR3 DNA: TGCGCCAGCAGCCTGGGAGGGCCGCAGGGAGATACGCAGTATTTT
clone size: NA; V gene: TRBV20-1; D gene: NA; J gene: TRBJ2-5; CDR3 protein: CSARLLAGEETQYF; CDR3 DNA: TGCAGTGCTAGGCTCCTAGCTGGGGAAGAGACCCAGTACTTC